This paragraph covers one T cell receptor beta chain sequence. Its antigen is undetermined. A second PCR of 7 to 11 cycles used a sample-barcoded 5' primer and a J-beta primer mix. Each TCR beta cDNA got a 12-nucleotide random molecular identifier. In TCRdb, the 5' RACE reads were re-called with MiXCR into one record per CDR3 protein. The sample records about 280,000 distinct CDR3 sequences, roughly 26% being singletons. The sample is drawn from a study of blood T cells in healthy people across ages. Overall study context: Per two T cells, about one barcoded beta molecule was captured through template switching.

Study-level results: Versus aged donors, long-lived donors had higher diversity and more naive CD4+ cells.

The sequence was collected from a woman between 65 and 79 years old in good health. Sample: blood.

This chain's CDR3 is CAYRTSGSYEQYF. The CDR3, as DNA: TGTGCCTACCGCACTAGCGGGTCCTACGAGCAGTACTTC. The genes are TRBV7-9 and TRBJ2-7, with 9 positions matching TRBD2. The length of the CDR3 is 13 residues. Losses at the gene ends were 11 bases for V and 1 base for J; bases not matched to a gene: 6. CDR1 and CDR2 from the germline V gene are SEHNR and FQNEAQ (reference sequence).